The rows below give T cell receptor beta chains drawn from one sample of a study of cytomegalovirus exposure and HLA in healthy donors. TCRdb's table, derived via immunoSEQ multiplex PCR, lists solely in-frame clones and lacks some. This table has some 200,000 clones, less than 85% appearing once. The sample comprised PBMCs. The receptors derive from a girl aged 5-17 years in good health and CMV-seropositive. The conserved cysteine and the conserved F or W are not part of the CDR3 here.

v_call: TRBV7-2
j_call: TRBJ2-2
cdr3_aa: ASSLAGGPDTGELF

v_call: TRBV7-8
j_call: TRBJ2-1
cdr3_aa: ASSLVEFPYNEQF

v_call: TRBV9
j_call: TRBJ2-3
cdr3_aa: ASSVAGRGLPDTQY

v_call: TRBV5-8
j_call: TRBJ2-5
cdr3_aa: ASSLVMAETQY

v_call: TRBV4-3
j_call: TRBJ2-1
cdr3_aa: ASSQQDRSNNEQF

v_call: TRBV5-6
j_call: TRBJ2-5
cdr3_aa: ASSYASGGETQY

v_call: TRBV5-1
j_call: TRBJ1-6
cdr3_aa: ASSSTGMNSPLH

v_call: TRBV11-2
j_call: TRBJ2-2
cdr3_aa: ASSPRGDTGELF

v_call: TRBV5-6
j_call: TRBJ1-1
cdr3_aa: ASSWGQTEAF

v_call: TRBV4-3
j_call: TRBJ2-7
cdr3_aa: ASSQGQGTGSYEQY

v_call: TRBV5-1
j_call: TRBJ2-5
cdr3_aa: ASSHKLAAETQY

v_call: TRBV27
j_call: TRBJ1-2
cdr3_aa: ASSFTGRADGYT

v_call: TRBV6-1
j_call: TRBJ2-7
cdr3_aa: ASSQDRDYEQY

v_call: TRBV27
j_call: TRBJ1-3
cdr3_aa: ASSPIGAVSGNTIY

v_call: TRBV6-6
j_call: TRBJ1-4
cdr3_aa: ASTFRGYEKLF

v_call: TRBV9
j_call: TRBJ2-7
cdr3_aa: ASSARAGGPLEQY

v_call: TRBV6-5
j_call: TRBJ1-3
cdr3_aa: ASSAVRGNTIY

v_call: TRBV9
j_call: TRBJ1-6
cdr3_aa: ASSVERDRDNSPLH

v_call: TRBV7-7
j_call: TRBJ1-1
cdr3_aa: ASSLAEEVPLNTEAF

v_call: TRBV6-6
j_call: TRBJ2-4
cdr3_aa: ASGSTGTKNIQY

v_call: TRBV6-5
j_call: TRBJ2-5
cdr3_aa: ASSYGRAPGETQY

v_call: TRBV7-2
j_call: TRBJ2-2
cdr3_aa: ASSFTGVTNTGELF

v_call: TRBV5-4
j_call: TRBJ2-5
cdr3_aa: ASSSKDRQETQY

v_call: TRBV28
j_call: TRBJ1-5
cdr3_aa: ASSSGGQGDQPQH

v_call: TRBV30
j_call: TRBJ2-2
cdr3_aa: AWSTGDRNTGELF

v_call: TRBV4-3
j_call: TRBJ1-1
cdr3_aa: ASSQRQGEGTEAF

v_call: TRBV27
j_call: TRBJ2-1
cdr3_aa: ASSSRRGPALNEQF

v_call: TRBV25-1
j_call: TRBJ1-2
cdr3_aa: ASSLTGYANYGYT

v_call: TRBV5-4
j_call: TRBJ2-5
cdr3_aa: ATWTGINETQY

v_call: TRBV10-3
j_call: TRBJ1-2
cdr3_aa: AISDRLGTHYGYT

v_call: TRBV10-3
j_call: TRBJ2-7
cdr3_aa: AIRTEIAGAYEQY

v_call: TRBV11-3
j_call: TRBJ2-1
cdr3_aa: ASSPPGEGSSYNEQF

v_call: TRBV19
j_call: TRBJ2-7
cdr3_aa: ARAGLPYEQY

v_call: TRBV6-1
j_call: TRBJ1-1
cdr3_aa: ASSERGRSGTEAF

v_call: TRBV11-2
j_call: TRBJ1-5
cdr3_aa: ASSPDSSNQPQH

v_call: TRBV6-5
j_call: TRBJ2-7
cdr3_aa: ASRGPSKNEQY

v_call: TRBV27
j_call: TRBJ1-5
cdr3_aa: ASSFIGQEPNQPQH

v_call: TRBV27
j_call: TRBJ1-1
cdr3_aa: ASSLRWVGRGLATEAF

v_call: TRBV2
j_call: TRBJ1-2
cdr3_aa: ASHREYGYT

v_call: TRBV5-1
j_call: TRBJ2-5
cdr3_aa: ASSLAGSQETQY

v_call: TRBV18
j_call: TRBJ1-4
cdr3_aa: ASSPPSNEKLF

v_call: TRBV9
j_call: TRBJ2-3
cdr3_aa: ASSAVAGGTTDTQY

v_call: TRBV5-1
j_call: TRBJ2-7
cdr3_aa: ASSLDGRTSYEQY

v_call: TRBV6-1
j_call: TRBJ2-7
cdr3_aa: ASSEAGGGSYEQY

v_call: TRBV4-1
j_call: TRBJ1-1
cdr3_aa: ASSRWTGDMNTEAF

v_call: TRBV5-6
j_call: TRBJ2-3
cdr3_aa: ASSLAVSSPRSTDTQY

v_call: TRBV2
j_call: TRBJ1-1
cdr3_aa: ASSQGSSTEAF

v_call: TRBV7-2
j_call: TRBJ2-1
cdr3_aa: ASSPGYYNEQF

v_call: TRBV6-4
j_call: TRBJ2-3
cdr3_aa: ASSVKAGGPDTQY

v_call: TRBV5-5
j_call: TRBJ2-5
cdr3_aa: ASSLASTGGRETQY

v_call: TRBV6-5
j_call: TRBJ2-7
cdr3_aa: ASSPPGQTYEQY

v_call: TRBV30
j_call: TRBJ1-5
cdr3_aa: AWSVDRGTGQPQH

v_call: TRBV6-5
j_call: TRBJ2-5
cdr3_aa: ASSPSGGQETQY

v_call: TRBV5-1
j_call: TRBJ1-1
cdr3_aa: ASSLSFAGATTEAF

v_call: TRBV18
j_call: TRBJ2-1
cdr3_aa: ASSTGTASYNEQF